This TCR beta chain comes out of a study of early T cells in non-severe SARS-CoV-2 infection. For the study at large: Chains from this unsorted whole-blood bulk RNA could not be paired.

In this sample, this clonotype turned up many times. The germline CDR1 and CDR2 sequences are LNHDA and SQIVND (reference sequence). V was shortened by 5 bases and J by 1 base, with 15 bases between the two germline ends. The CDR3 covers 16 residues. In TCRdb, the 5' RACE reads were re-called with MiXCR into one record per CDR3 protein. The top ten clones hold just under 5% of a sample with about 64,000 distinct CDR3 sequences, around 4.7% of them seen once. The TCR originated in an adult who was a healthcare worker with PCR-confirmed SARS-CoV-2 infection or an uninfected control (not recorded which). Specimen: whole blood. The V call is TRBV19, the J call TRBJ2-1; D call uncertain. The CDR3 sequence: CASSFSYGSSYNEQFF. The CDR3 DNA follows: TGTGCCAGTAGTTTCTCATACGGAAGTTCCTACAATGAGCAGTTCTTC. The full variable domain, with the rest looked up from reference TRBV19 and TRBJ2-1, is DGGITQSPKYLFRKEGQNVTLSCEQNLNHDAMYWYRQDPGQGLRLIYYSQIVNDFQKGDIAEGYSVSREKKESFPLTVTSAQKNPTAFYLCASSFSYGSSYNEQFFGPGTRLTVL.